Listed here is a single T cell receptor (beta chain). The target antigen is unknown. PBMCs were isolated at a quantity of at least 6 million per sample. It was with a sample-barcoded 5' primer and a J-beta primer mix that a second PCR of roughly 6 to 12 cycles was run. Each cDNA molecule carried a tag from a template-switch adaptor that contained 12 random nucleotides. TCRdb reanalysed the 5' RACE reads using MiXCR and keeps one entry per CDR3 protein. The table has around 1.1 million distinct CDR3 sequences, approximately 38% seen once. This sample is part of a study of blood T cells in healthy people across ages. Points from the study as a whole: Diversity estimates drawn from one million T cells were deemed underestimates.

In germline, CDR1 is LGHNA, CDR2 YSLEER. V dropped 4 bases and J dropped 4 bases, with 17 bases sitting between them. The CDR3 is 16 residues long. This receptor was obtained from a man younger than 35 in good health. Sequencing was performed on blood. This chain links TRBV4-3 with TRBJ1-5; D possibly corresponds to TRBD1 (5 bases). The CDR3 DNA follows: TGCGCCAGCAGCCCGGGGGTTCCAGCTCCAAATCAGCCCCAGCATTTT. It translates to CASSPGVPAPNQPQHF.